These T cell receptor beta chains were read from a single sample in a study of post-analysis software for immune sequencing data. TCRdb reanalysed the PCR reads using MiXCR and keeps one entry per CDR3 protein. The profile shows about 760,000 distinct CDR3 sequences, just under 30% of them singletons. Sequencing used blood. These receptors originate from a girl between 10 and 17 years old with multiple sclerosis. The CDR3 runs from the conserved cysteine through the conserved F or W. Fields, in order: V gene, D gene, clone size, J gene, CDR3 protein, CDR3 DNA. The D gene is left open where the match is weak. Only part of the rows carry a size: once, few, many, or a class if the clone is expanded.

TRBV5-1	TRBD2	NA	TRBJ2-3	CASSPTLAGGSPDTQYF	TGCGCCAGCAGCCCGACCTTAGCGGGAGGGAGCCCAGATACGCAGTATTTT
TRBV7-2	NA	NA	TRBJ2-7	CASSRPGSQYSYEQYF	TGTGCCAGCAGCCGTCCGGGCAGCCAGTATAGCTACGAGCAGTACTTC
TRBV7-2	NA	NA	TRBJ1-2	CASSLAQSGGYTF	TGTGCCAGCAGCTTAGCACAATCGGGGGGCTACACCTTC
TRBV6-5	NA	NA	TRBJ2-6	CASSFVPTWGANVLTF	TGTGCCAGCAGTTTCGTCCCAACTTGGGGGGCCAACGTCCTGACTTTC
TRBV28	TRBD1	NA	TRBJ1-2	CASSPLPPQGIGYTF	TGTGCCAGCAGTCCCCTCCCCCCACAGGGGATTGGCTACACCTTC
TRBV7-2	NA	few	TRBJ2-7	CASSLGGFGESEQYF	TGTGCCAGCAGCTTAGGGGGCTTTGGGGAAAGCGAGCAGTACTTC
TRBV10-3	NA	NA	TRBJ1-2	CAIRVDRREGYTF	TGTGCCATCAGAGTCGACAGGAGGGAAGGCTACACCTTC
TRBV20-1	TRBD2	NA	TRBJ2-1	CRPSGSHNEQFF	TGCAGGCCTAGCGGGAGTCACAATGAGCAGTTCTTC
TRBV3-1	NA	few	TRBJ1-5	CASSQSLQGGNQPQHF	TGTGCCAGCAGCCAGTCTCTGCAAGGAGGCAATCAGCCCCAGCATTTT
TRBV5-1	NA	NA	TRBJ2-1	CASSLDTVNEQFF	TGCGCCAGCAGCTTGGACACAGTCAATGAGCAGTTCTTC
TRBV7-9	NA	NA	TRBJ1-1	CASSCAGVNTEAFF	TGTGCCAGCAGCTGCGCTGGAGTGAACACTGAAGCTTTCTTT
TRBV5-5	NA	few	TRBJ1-1	CASSFDGTEAFF	TGTGCCAGCAGCTTCGACGGCACTGAAGCTTTCTTT
TRBV6-1	NA	NA	TRBJ1-2	CASMQLSGYTF	TGTGCCAGCATGCAGTTGTCTGGCTACACCTTC
TRBV20-1	TRBD1	few	TRBJ1-4	CSARGQGVGEKLFF	TGCAGTGCTAGGGGACAGGGGGTCGGGGAAAAACTGTTTTTT
TRBV12-3/TRBV12-4	TRBD2	once	TRBJ2-4	CASSLGLAGGEKYF	TGTGCCAGCAGTTTAGGACTAGCGGGAGGCGAGAAGTACTTC
TRBV7-9	NA	few	TRBJ2-5	CASSFKFRETQYF	TGTGCCAGCAGCTTTAAGTTCCGAGAGACCCAGTACTTC
TRBV6-6	NA	NA	TRBJ2-3	CASSKDYARDTQYF	TGTGCCAGCAGTAAAGACTATGCTCGAGATACGCAGTATTTT
TRBV20-1	NA	NA	TRBJ2-7	CSARRVAGYEQYF	TGCAGTGCTAGAAGGGTTGCGGGCTACGAGCAGTACTTC
TRBV7-2	NA	NA	TRBJ1-1	CASSIPRQGTEAFF	TGTGCCAGCAGCATACCACGGCAGGGAACTGAAGCTTTCTTT
TRBV14	NA	NA	TRBJ1-3	CASSQDHATHRPGNTIYF	TGTGCCAGCAGCCAAGATCACGCGACCCACAGGCCTGGAAACACCATATATTTT
TRBV20-1	NA	NA	TRBJ1-4	CSARSWVTTNEKLFF	TGCAGTGCTAGGTCCTGGGTGACAACTAATGAAAAACTGTTTTTT
TRBV29-1	NA	NA	TRBJ2-1	CSVEGALGYNEQFF	TGCAGCGTTGAAGGTGCTCTAGGCTACAATGAGCAGTTCTTC
TRBV6-5	NA	few	TRBJ2-3	CASTYRGGSTDTQYF	TGTGCCAGCACCTACAGGGGGGGAAGCACAGATACGCAGTATTTT
TRBV7-9	NA	few	TRBJ2-7	CASSPVGVSEQYF	TGTGCCAGCAGCCCCGTAGGGGTTTCCGAGCAGTACTTC
TRBV21-1	NA	NA	TRBJ2-1	CASSKCLGPTYNEQFF	TGTGCCAGCAGCAAATGCCTCGGGCCAACATACAATGAGCAGTTCTTC
TRBV11-2	TRBD2	few	TRBJ2-3	CASSTLAGGSTDTQYF	TGTGCCAGCAGCACCCTAGCGGGGGGGAGCACAGATACGCAGTATTTT
TRBV5-1	NA	NA	TRBJ1-1	CASSPGHAKAEAFF	TGCGCCAGCAGCCCGGGACACGCGAAGGCTGAAGCTTTCTTT
TRBV5-1	TRBD1	NA	TRBJ1-4	CASSSWTGDNEKLFF	TGCGCCAGCAGCTCGTGGACAGGGGATAATGAAAAACTGTTTTTT
TRBV7-2	TRBD2	NA	TRBJ2-7	CASRTYPAGGPSYEQYF	TGTGCCAGCAGGACCTACCCAGCGGGAGGGCCATCCTACGAGCAGTACTTC
TRBV28	TRBD2	few	TRBJ2-7	CASSLGGAGGSYEQYF	TGTGCCAGCAGTTTAGGCGGAGCGGGAGGCTCCTACGAGCAGTACTTC
TRBV20-1	NA	NA	TRBJ1-2	CSARVSGGEGGGYTF	TGCAGTGCTAGAGTTTCGGGGGGCGAGGGTGGTGGCTACACCTTC
TRBV9	TRBD2	few	TRBJ2-5	CASSPKSFSGGETQYF	TGTGCCAGCAGCCCGAAGTCTTTCTCGGGGGGAGAGACCCAGTACTTC
TRBV5-1	TRBD2	NA	TRBJ2-3	CASSLGDYAQDTQYF	TGCGCCAGCAGCTTGGGGGACTACGCTCAAGATACGCAGTATTTT
TRBV9	TRBD2	few	TRBJ2-1	CASSVGTSGSAEQFF	TGTGCCAGCAGCGTAGGGACTAGCGGTTCTGCGGAGCAGTTCTTC
TRBV7-9	TRBD2	few	TRBJ2-3	CASSNSGGLTDTQYF	TGTGCCAGCAGCAATAGCGGGGGCCTCACAGATACGCAGTATTTT
TRBV29-1	NA	NA	TRBJ2-7	CSVAPGSNEQYF	TGCAGCGTGGCACCAGGGAGCAACGAGCAGTACTTC
TRBV3-1	TRBD1	few	TRBJ2-3	CASSQGQGDSDTQYF	TGTGCCAGCAGCCAAGGACAGGGGGACTCAGATACGCAGTATTTT
TRBV6-6	TRBD1	few	TRBJ2-6	CASSYSTGNSGANVLTF	TGTGCCAGCAGTTACTCGACAGGGAACTCTGGGGCCAACGTCCTGACTTTC
TRBV6-1	NA	NA	TRBJ2-7	CASKGLEASYEQYF	TGTGCCAGCAAGGGGCTAGAGGCCTCCTACGAGCAGTACTTC
TRBV3-1	NA	NA	TRBJ2-7	CASSHLDREQYF	TGTGCCAGCAGCCACCTAGACCGCGAGCAGTACTTC